These 29 T cell receptor beta chains were sequenced from one sample in a study of beta chain features in type 1 diabetes. The authors reverse transcribed all of the isolated RNA, so sequencing captured expressed TCRB transcripts. Sequencing used immunoSEQ multiplex PCR; TCRdb keeps in-frame clones, though not all of them. The table records hundreds of thousands of clones, 10% to 15% of them present only once. The sequenced sample was naive CD4+ T cells from blood. Source of these receptors: a man aged 18 to 29 in good health.

This chain's CDR3 is CASSPIKTSGSTDTQYF. The CDR3 DNA sequence: TGTGCCAGCAGTCCGATCAAGACTAGCGGGAGCACAGATACGCAGTATTTT. This chain links TRBV28 with TRBJ2-3; TRBD2 matches 10 bases. The CDR3 extends over 17 amino acids. In germline, CDR1 is MDHEN, CDR2 SYDVKM. The V gene end was trimmed by 5 bases and the J gene end by 0 bases; junction bases not matched to a gene: 8. Based on the CDR3 plus reference TRBV28 and TRBJ2-3, the full variable domain is DVKVTQSSRYLVKRTGEKVFLECVQDMDHENMFWYRQDPGLGLRLIYFSYDVKMKEKGDIPEGYSVSREKKERFSLILESASTNQTSMYLCASSPIKTSGSTDTQYFGPGTRLTVL.

This clone appeared a few times. The chain has TRBV6-6 and TRBJ1-5; D is possibly TRBD1 (5 bases). This CDR3 comprises 11 residues. Germline loops: CDR1 MNHNY, CDR2 SVGAGI (reference sequence). V was cut by 6 bases and J by 10 bases, with 10 bases left in between. CDR3 sequence reads: CASSPGGPQHF. The CDR3 bases are TGTGCCAGCAGCCCGGGGGGACCCCAGCATTTT.

This clone has more than one count but fewer than ten. The chain uses TRBV18 and TRBJ1-3; 8 bases map to TRBD1. V was clipped by 8 bases and J by 4 bases; unmatched bases: 7. The CDR3 covers 14 residues. Germline values: CDR1 KGHSH, CDR2 LQKENI. The CDR3 is CASTGQGQGNTIYF. As DNA, the CDR3 is TGTGCCAGCACCGGACAGGGCCAGGGAAACACCATATATTTT.

The chain joins TRBV6-5 to TRBJ2-1; possible D gene TRBD1, 5 bases. This CDR3 is 15 amino acids long. Trimming stripped 6 bases from V and 0 bases from J, with 12 bases between. Germline V CDR1 and CDR2: MNHEY, SVGAGI. The CDR3 nucleotides are TGTGCCAGCAGACCACAGGCAACCTCCTACAATGAGCAGTTCTTC. This gives the protein CASRPQATSYNEQFF.

The CDR3 bases are TGTGCCAGCAGGGCTGGGGGGAAAGGCTACACCTTC. It yields the protein CASRAGGKGYTF. This chain uses TRBV2 with TRBJ1-2; a possible D gene is TRBD1 (5 bases). Trimming took off 6 bases at V and 8 bases at J, with 13 bases between the two ends. This CDR3 is built from 12 residues. Looked up from germline, CDR1 is SNHLY and CDR2 is FYNNEI.

This clone has only a few counts. This chain connects TRBV18 to TRBJ2-7, with 9 nucleotides matching TRBD2. The CDR3 has 15 amino acids. V lost 0 bases, J lost 3 bases, and 3 bases stayed unmatched. CDR1 is KGHSH and CDR2 is LQKENI in the germline V gene. As DNA, the CDR3 is TGTGCCAGCTCACCACCGGCGGGGGGGGGCTACGAGCAGTACTTC. Translated, it gives CASSPPAGGGYEQYF.

This chain links TRBV7-9 with TRBJ1-1; 7 bases are shared with TRBD1. From germline, CDR1 is SEHNR and CDR2 FQNEAQ (reference sequence). Unmatched junction bases numbered 7, after V lost 5 bases and J lost 4 bases. The CDR3 covers 14 residues. CDR3 nucleotide sequence: TGTGCCAGCAGCCCAAGGGACAGCGGCACTGAAGCTTTCTTT. This gives the protein CASSPRDSGTEAFF.

This clone was seen more than once but under ten times. The chain uses TRBV5-1 and TRBJ2-2; the match to TRBD2 covers 9 bases. The CDR3 is 16 amino acids. V was pared by 4 bases and J by 0 bases, with 4 bases of the junction left unmatched. The germline CDR1 and CDR2 sequences are SGHRS and YFSETQ. CDR3 loop: CASSTRTSANTGELFF. Written as DNA, the CDR3 is TGCGCCAGCAGCACGCGGACTAGCGCGAACACCGGGGAGCTGTTTTTT.

This clone showed up just a few times. The rearrangement links TRBV9 to TRBJ2-5; 9 bases match TRBD2. Germline V gene lookup returns CDR1 SGDLS and CDR2 YYNGEE. This CDR3 comprises 16 residues. V lost 0 bases to trimming and J lost 4 bases; unmatched junction nucleotides: 7. CDR3 in amino acids: CASSVGSGGGGETQYF. In DNA, the CDR3 is TGTGCCAGCAGCGTAGGTAGCGGGGGAGGTGGAGAGACCCAGTACTTC.

J is TRBJ2-5 and V is TRBV9, with 10 bases fitting TRBD2. The CDR3 spans 17 residues. Trimming took 0 bases from V and 2 from J; bases not matched to a gene: 7. The V gene's germline CDR1 is SGDLS and CDR2 YYNGEE. The CDR3 DNA follows: TGTGCCAGCAGCGTAGGGCTAGCGGGGGCGTCACAAGAGACCCAGTACTTC. This encodes CASSVGLAGASQETQYF.

This clone was detected only a few times. This chain joins TRBV5-1 and TRBJ2-1; TRBD2 might be the D (6 bases). The CDR3 consists of 17 residues. Germline V lookup: CDR1 SGHRS, CDR2 YFSETQ. Trimming left V 0 bases short and J 0 bases short, with 13 bases between. CDR3 coding DNA: TGCGCCAGCAGCTTGGCCGGGGGATCCTCCTCCTACAATGAGCAGTTCTTC. Translation gives CASSLAGGSSSYNEQFF. The full variable domain, in which reference TRBV5-1 and TRBJ2-1 provide the parts outside the CDR3, is KAGVTQTPRYLIKTRGQQVTLSCSPISGHRSVSWYQQTPGQGLQFLFEYFSETQRNKGNFPGRFSGRQFSNSRSEMNVSTLELGDSALYLCASSLAGGSSSYNEQFFGPGTRLTVL.

In its sample, this clone was seen a few times. The rearrangement links TRBV30 to TRBJ1-6; D is undetermined. Per germline, CDR1 GTSNPN and CDR2 SVGIG (reference sequence). V was shortened by 4 bases and J by 1 base, with 5 bases between the two germline ends. The CDR3 consists of 13 residues. The CDR3 protein is CAWMESYNSPLHF. The CDR3 DNA is TGTGCCTGGATGGAGTCCTATAATTCACCCCTCCACTTT.

The V and J genes are TRBV27 and TRBJ2-5; 9 bases agree with TRBD1. CDR3 length: 16 residues. In germline, CDR1 is MNHEY, CDR2 SMNVEV (reference sequence). V gave up 5 bases and J gave up 5 bases; unmatched junction bases: 12. DNA for the CDR3: TGTGCCAGCAGTCCACCGGACAGGGGTCCGTGGGAGACCCAGTACTTC. Translation: CASSPPDRGPWETQYF.

CDR3 amino acids: CASSKTGVNTEAFF. CDR3 DNA: TGTGCCAGCAGCAAAACAGGAGTGAACACTGAAGCTTTCTTT. The chain combines TRBV7-9 with TRBJ1-1, with D possibly matching TRBD1 (5 bases). The CDR3 is 14 amino acids. With 5 bases removed from V and 0 bases from J, the gap between germline ends came to 10 bases. Looked up from germline, CDR1 is SEHNR and CDR2 is FQNEAQ (reference sequence).

The chain couples TRBV29-1 to TRBJ2-5, with 9 nucleotides matching TRBD2. This CDR3 is built from 13 residues. Germline assignment: CDR1 SQVTM and CDR2 ANQGSEA. Losses at the gene ends were 6 bases for V and 5 bases for J; bases not matched to a gene: 7. Here the CDR3 DNA reads TGCAGCGTCAGGACTAGCGCCTCTGAGACCCAGTACTTC. Amino acid sequence: CSVRTSASETQYF.

V and J are TRBV7-9 and TRBJ1-1; D remains ambiguous. The ends were cut back, 1 base at V and 6 bases at J, with 6 bases in the middle. Germline CDR1 reads SEHNR; CDR2 reads FQNEAQ (reference sequence). The CDR3 runs to 12 residues. The CDR3 sequence: CASSLVGPEAFF. The CDR3 DNA reads TGTGCCAGCAGCTTAGTTGGCCCTGAAGCTTTCTTT.

The CDR3, as DNA: TGCGCCAGCAGCTTGACAGGGTTTGGCACTGAAGCTTTCTTT. It translates to CASSLTGFGTEAFF. This chain links TRBV5-1 with TRBJ1-1, with D possibly TRBD1 on 6 matching bases. Trimming stripped 1 base from V and 4 bases from J, with 11 bases between. CDR1 is SGHRS, CDR2 YFSETQ, per germline. The CDR3 is 14 residues long.

This clone was seen more than once but under ten times. The rearrangement links TRBV7-2 to TRBJ2-5; a weak D match, TRBD2 (6 bases). The V end was cut by 5 bases, the J end by 3 bases, with 13 bases between. CDR3 length: 14 amino acids. Germline CDR1 reads SGHTA; CDR2 reads FQGNSA. As DNA, the CDR3 is TGTGCCAGCAGCGGCCTCGGGGGAAAAGAGACCCAGTACTTC. It is translated as CASSGLGGKETQYF.

This clone was found many times. J is TRBJ2-7 and V is TRBV4-3; a possible D gene is TRBD1 (5 bases). Germline-derived CDR1 and CDR2 are LGHNA and YSLEER. V was trimmed by 4 bases and J by 3 bases, leaving 7 bases between them. The CDR3 covers 12 residues. The CDR3 region has the DNA TGCGCCAGCAGCCCGACAGTCTACGAGCAGTACTTC. Translated: CASSPTVYEQYF.

This clone was recorded a few times. The chain employs TRBV4-3 and TRBJ2-3; D is ambiguous. Germline values: CDR1 LGHNA, CDR2 YSLEER. The CDR3 runs 16 residues. Trimming took off 0 bases at V and 1 base at J, with 11 bases between the two ends. The chain's CDR3 is CASSQDTGYGTDTQYF. As DNA, the CDR3 is TGCGCCAGCAGCCAAGATACCGGGTACGGCACAGATACGCAGTATTTT.

This clone was recorded a few times. CDR3 residues: CASSLVSSYEQYF. The CDR3 nucleotides read TGTGCCAGCAGTTTGGTCAGCTCCTACGAGCAGTACTTC. V and J are TRBV28 and TRBJ2-7, with D uncertain. Germline V gene data show CDR1 as MDHEN and CDR2 as SYDVKM. The CDR3 is 13 amino acids. Trimming pared 3 bases from V and 0 bases from J, leaving 6 bases between.

The chain uses TRBV5-1 and TRBJ1-1; 7 bases are shared with TRBD1. V was pared by 4 bases and J by 0 bases, with 3 bases of the junction left unmatched. CDR3 length: 14 residues. Germline CDR1 reads SGHRS; CDR2 reads YFSETQ. CDR3 bases: TGCGCCAGCAGCCCCGACAGGGTGAACACTGAAGCTTTCTTT. The encoded protein is CASSPDRVNTEAFF.

This clone came up a few times. The chain recombines TRBV19 with TRBJ2-7; 7 bases line up with TRBD2. Germline V gene lookup returns CDR1 LNHDA and CDR2 SQIVND (reference sequence). The CDR3 is 18 residues long. Unmatched junction bases numbered 14, after V lost 3 bases and J lost 0 bases. The CDR3 DNA sequence: TGTGCCAGTAGTATCTCGAGGGAGGGTCGGACTAACTCCTACGAGCAGTACTTC. This translates into CASSISREGRTNSYEQYF.

This sequence joins TRBV5-1 and TRBJ2-7, with D perhaps TRBD2 (6 bases). The CDR3 runs 16 residues. Germline V gene sequence: CDR1 SGHRS, CDR2 YFSETQ. Trimming shortened V by 0 bases and J by 3 bases, and 16 bases separated the two germline ends. Here the CDR3 DNA reads TGCGCCAGCAGCTTGGGAATCTTGCCTAGCGTCTACGAGCAGTACTTC. Amino acid sequence: CASSLGILPSVYEQYF.

This chain joins TRBV5-5 and TRBJ1-2; possible D gene TRBD1, 5 bases. Germline V CDR1 and CDR2: SGHKS, YYEKEE (reference sequence). The germline V and J ends were trimmed by 4 bases and 4 bases, with 11 bases remaining between them. CDR3 length equals 13 residues. As DNA, the CDR3 is TGTGCCAGCAGCGTAGACAGCTTCTATGGCTACACCTTC. Translating it yields CASSVDSFYGYTF.

This rearrangement joins TRBV7-8 to TRBJ2-5; D is unclear. V was trimmed by 7 bases and J by 2 bases, leaving 17 bases between them. Germline-derived CDR1 and CDR2 are SGHVS and FQNEAQ. The CDR3 length is 15 residues. CDR3 in amino acids: CASIIGESHQETQYF. CDR3 DNA: TGTGCCAGCATCATAGGAGAAAGCCATCAAGAGACCCAGTACTTC.

This clone has more than one count but fewer than ten. This chain uses TRBV7-9 with TRBJ1-2, with 9 bases identical to TRBD1. The CDR3 extends over 16 amino acids. Germline CDR1 is SEHNR and CDR2 is FQNEAQ (reference sequence). With 5 bases clipped from V and 2 bases from J, the junction kept 9 bases outside the gene matches. Here the CDR3 reads CASSMGQGTKNYGYTF. CDR3 sequence (DNA): TGTGCCAGCAGCATGGGACAGGGTACGAAAAACTATGGCTACACCTTC.

The J gene is TRBJ2-6, the V gene TRBV4-1, with no clear D. The germline CDR1 and CDR2 sequences are MGHRA and YSYEKL. V was shortened by 0 bases and J by 2 bases, with 11 bases between the two germline ends. The CDR3 is made up of 17 amino acids. As DNA, the CDR3 is TGCGCCAGCAGCCAAGATTGGAGAGCGACTGGGGCCAACGTCCTGACTTTC. This encodes CASSQDWRATGANVLTF.

The chain combines TRBV5-6 with TRBJ2-2; perhaps TRBD1 as D (6 bases). This CDR3 has 14 residues. CDR1 is SGHDT and CDR2 is YYEEEE in the germline V gene. Trimming pared 4 bases from V and 6 bases from J, leaving 13 bases between. The CDR3 DNA sequence: TGTGCCAGCAGCCCACGCAGGGGAGCCGGGGAGCTGTTTTTT. It codes for CASSPRRGAGELFF.